This T cell receptor beta chain is from a study of blood T cell repertoires in COVID-19. The wider study: From T cells, B-cell-depleted T cells, or PBMCs came the material, which was cDNA or gDNA.

As handled by the study authors: By means of reference gene primer amplification, nucleated cell counts were estimated. TCRdb keeps only in-frame clones here, not all; method: immunoSEQ multiplex PCR. The DNA was the basis for D and trimming; V, J and clone size are from that table. The sample includes 95,000 to 120,000 clones, 80% to 90% of them seen just once. The CDR3 length is 14 residues. Germline V lookup: CDR1 GTSNPN, CDR2 SVGIG (reference sequence). Trimming stripped 4 bases from V and 0 bases from J, with 9 bases between. The source of this sequence is a woman in her fifties or sixties with acute or convalescent COVID-19. This chain connects TRBV30 to TRBJ1-4; maybe TRBD1 (5 bases). Sequencing input: peripheral blood. CDR3 in amino acids: CAWTRTTTNEKLFF. CDR3 bases: TGTGCCTGGACAAGGACAACAACTAATGAAAAACTGTTTTTT. The full variable domain, its missing parts supplied by reference TRBV30 and TRBJ1-4, is SQTIHQWPATLVQPVGSPLSLECTVEGTSNPNLYWYRQAAGRGLQLLFYSVGIGQISSEVPQNLSASRPQDRQFILSSKKLLLSDSGFYLCAWTRTTTNEKLFFGSGTQLSVL.